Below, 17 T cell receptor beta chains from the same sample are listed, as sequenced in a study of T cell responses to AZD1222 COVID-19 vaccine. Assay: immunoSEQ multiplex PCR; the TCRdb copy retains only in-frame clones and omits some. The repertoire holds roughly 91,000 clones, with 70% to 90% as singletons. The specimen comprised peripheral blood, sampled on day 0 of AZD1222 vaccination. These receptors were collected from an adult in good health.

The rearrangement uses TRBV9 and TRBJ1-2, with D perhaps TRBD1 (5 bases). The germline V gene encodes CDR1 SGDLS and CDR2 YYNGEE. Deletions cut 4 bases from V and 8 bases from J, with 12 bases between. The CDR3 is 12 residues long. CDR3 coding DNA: TGTGCCAGCAGCACAGGCGGGGTAGGCTACACCTTC. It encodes CASSTGGVGYTF. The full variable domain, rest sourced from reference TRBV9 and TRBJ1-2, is DSGVTQTPKHLITATGQRVTLRCSPRSGDLSVYWYQQSLDQGLQFLIQYYNGEERAKGNILERFSAQQFPDLHSELNLSSLELGDSALYFCASSTGGVGYTFGSGTRLTVV.

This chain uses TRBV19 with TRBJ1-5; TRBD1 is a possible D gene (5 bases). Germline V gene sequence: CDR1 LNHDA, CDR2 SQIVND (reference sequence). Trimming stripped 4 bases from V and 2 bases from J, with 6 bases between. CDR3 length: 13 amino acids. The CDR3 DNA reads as TGTGCCAGTAGTAGAGGGGGCAATCAGCCCCAGCATTTT. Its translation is CASSRGGNQPQHF.

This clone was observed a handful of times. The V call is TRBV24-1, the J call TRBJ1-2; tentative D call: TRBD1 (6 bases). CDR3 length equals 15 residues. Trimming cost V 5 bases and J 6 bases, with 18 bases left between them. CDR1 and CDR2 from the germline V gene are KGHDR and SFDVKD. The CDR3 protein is CATSGSAGELDGYTF. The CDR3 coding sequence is TGTGCCACCAGTGGTAGCGCAGGGGAGTTGGATGGCTACACCTTC.

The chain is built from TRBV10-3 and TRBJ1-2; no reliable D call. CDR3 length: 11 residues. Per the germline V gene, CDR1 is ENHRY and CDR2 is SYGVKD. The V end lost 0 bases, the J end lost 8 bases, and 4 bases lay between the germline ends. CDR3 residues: CAISESGGYTF. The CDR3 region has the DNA TGTGCCATCAGTGAGTCGGGGGGCTACACCTTC.

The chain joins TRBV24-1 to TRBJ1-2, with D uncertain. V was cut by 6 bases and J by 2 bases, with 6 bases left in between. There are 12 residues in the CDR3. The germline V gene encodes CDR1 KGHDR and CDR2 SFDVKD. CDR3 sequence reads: CATSSGNYGYTF. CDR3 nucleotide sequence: TGTGCCACCAGTTCCGGGAACTATGGCTACACCTTC.

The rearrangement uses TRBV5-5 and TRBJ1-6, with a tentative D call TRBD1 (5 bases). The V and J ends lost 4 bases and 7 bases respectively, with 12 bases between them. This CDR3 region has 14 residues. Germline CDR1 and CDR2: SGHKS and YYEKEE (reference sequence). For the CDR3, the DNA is TGTGCCAGCAGCACCGGGGCTTGGAATTCACCCCTCCACTTT. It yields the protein CASSTGAWNSPLHF.

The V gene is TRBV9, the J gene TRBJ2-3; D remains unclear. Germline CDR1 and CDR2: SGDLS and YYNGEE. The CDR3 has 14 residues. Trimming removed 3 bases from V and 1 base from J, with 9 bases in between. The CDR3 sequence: CASSAPAGTDTQYF. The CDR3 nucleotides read TGTGCCAGCAGCGCACCGGCAGGCACAGATACGCAGTATTTT.

CDR3 in amino acids: CATSRGVGAGELFF. In DNA form, the CDR3 reads TGTGCCACCAGCAGAGGGGTGGGAGCCGGGGAGCTGTTTTTT. V usage is TRBV15 and J usage is TRBJ2-2; D might be TRBD2 (5 bases). The CDR3 has 14 amino acids. Deletions cut 1 base from V and 6 bases from J, with 9 bases between. Looked up from germline, CDR1 is LNHNV and CDR2 is YYDKDF (reference sequence).

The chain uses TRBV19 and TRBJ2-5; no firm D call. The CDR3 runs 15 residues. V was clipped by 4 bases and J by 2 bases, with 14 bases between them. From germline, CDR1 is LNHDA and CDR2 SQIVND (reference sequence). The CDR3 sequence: CASSKTATPQETQYF. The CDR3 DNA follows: TGTGCCAGTAGTAAAACAGCCACCCCTCAAGAGACCCAGTACTTC.

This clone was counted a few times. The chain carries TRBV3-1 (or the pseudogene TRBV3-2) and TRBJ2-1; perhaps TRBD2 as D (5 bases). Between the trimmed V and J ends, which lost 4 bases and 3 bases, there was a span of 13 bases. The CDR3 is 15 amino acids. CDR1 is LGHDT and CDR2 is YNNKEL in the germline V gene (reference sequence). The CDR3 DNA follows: TGTGCCAGCAGCCGCAGCCAGCGGATCTACAATGAGCAGTTCTTC. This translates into CASSRSQRIYNEQFF.

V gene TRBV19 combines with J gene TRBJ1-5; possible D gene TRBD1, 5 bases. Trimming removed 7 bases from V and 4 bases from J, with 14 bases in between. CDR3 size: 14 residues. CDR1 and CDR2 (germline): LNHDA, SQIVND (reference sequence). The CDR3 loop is CASNPFGGNQPQHF. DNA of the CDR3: TGTGCCAGTAACCCTTTCGGGGGGAATCAGCCCCAGCATTTT.

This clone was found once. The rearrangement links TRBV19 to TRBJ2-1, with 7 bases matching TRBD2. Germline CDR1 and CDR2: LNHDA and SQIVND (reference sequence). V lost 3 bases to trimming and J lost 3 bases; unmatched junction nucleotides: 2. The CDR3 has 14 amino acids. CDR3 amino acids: CASSIAGDYNEQFF. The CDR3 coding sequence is TGTGCCAGTAGTATCGCGGGAGACTACAATGAGCAGTTCTTC.

The CDR3 region is CASSQGVGLYEQYF. The DNA for the CDR3 is TGCGCCAGCAGCCAAGGGGTTGGTCTGTACGAGCAGTACTTC. This rearrangement joins TRBV4-3 to TRBJ2-7; D is ambiguous. V lost 1 base to trimming and J lost 4 bases, with 11 bases between them. The CDR3 loop spans 14 amino acids. The germline gives CDR1 LGHNA, CDR2 YSLEER.

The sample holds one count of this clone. CDR3 nucleotide sequence: TGTGCCAGCAGCCCCCGACAGGCAGCTAACTATGGCTACACCTTC. Protein sequence: CASSPRQAANYGYTF. This chain connects TRBV3-1 (or the pseudogene TRBV3-2) to TRBJ1-2; TRBD1 is a possible D gene (6 bases). The V gene's germline CDR1 is LGHDT and CDR2 YNNKEL (reference sequence). Trimming took 4 bases from V and 0 from J, leaving 12 bases between them. CDR3 length: 15 amino acids.

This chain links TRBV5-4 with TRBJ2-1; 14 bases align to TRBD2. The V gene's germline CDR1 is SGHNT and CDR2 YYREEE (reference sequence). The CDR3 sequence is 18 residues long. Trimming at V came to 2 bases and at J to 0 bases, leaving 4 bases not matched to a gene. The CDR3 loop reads CASSLGTSGRGSYNEQFF. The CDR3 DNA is TGTGCCAGCAGCTTAGGGACTAGCGGGAGAGGCTCCTACAATGAGCAGTTCTTC.

CDR3 DNA: TGTGCCAGCAGCGTAGCCCCCGGCTCCTATAATTCACCCCTCCACTTT. This translates into CASSVAPGSYNSPLHF. This sequence joins TRBV9 and TRBJ1-6; D gene ambiguous. Germline values: CDR1 SGDLS, CDR2 YYNGEE. This CDR3 is built from 16 residues. V was clipped by 0 bases and J by 0 bases, with 7 bases between them.

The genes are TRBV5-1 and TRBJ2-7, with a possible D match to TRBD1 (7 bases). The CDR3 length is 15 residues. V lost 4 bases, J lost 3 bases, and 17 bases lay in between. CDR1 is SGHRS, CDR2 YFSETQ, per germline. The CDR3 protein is CASSLSSRGVYEQYF. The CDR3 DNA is TGCGCCAGCAGCCTGTCCAGCAGGGGGGTCTACGAGCAGTACTTC.